The T cell receptor (beta chain) under discussion was sequenced for a study of glioma-infiltrating T cells after dendritic cell vaccination. This CDR3 is 15 amino acids long. V lost 5 bases to trimming and J lost 8 bases; unmatched junction nucleotides: 11. Germline V lookup: CDR1 SGHDT, CDR2 YYEEEE. This clone was counted only a few times. Time point in this sample: after dendritic cell vaccination, including at tumor progression/relapse. Sequenced by immunoSEQ multiplex PCR; TCRdb stores in-frame clones only, minus some. Among 100,000 to 120,000 clones listed, around 89% were seen once. The rearrangement links TRBV5-6 to TRBJ2-1; 9 nucleotides line up with TRBD2. This receptor was obtained from a human donor with glioblastoma. The source was blood, collected after dendritic cell vaccination. CDR3 DNA: TGTGCCAGCAGTGGGGTTAGCGGGAGTGGGTATGAGCAGTTCTTC. Residues: CASSGVSGSGYEQFF.